The clone carrying this T cell receptor (beta chain) has a handful of counts. Its antigen remains unknown. The data stem from a study of T cell therapy after organ transplantation. Study at large: Up to 6 doses were given at 2-week intervals. Notes on the study in general: Both transferred clonotypes and endogenous ones absent from products apparently reconstituted. In nonresponders, large pretherapy expansions changed minimally after therapy.

The germline V gene has CDR1 SGHTA and CDR2 FQGTGA. V dropped 3 bases and J dropped 5 bases, with 17 bases sitting between them. This CDR3 comprises 16 residues. As for time point: 20-29 weeks after completion of therapy. Sequenced by immunoSEQ multiplex PCR; TCRdb stores in-frame clones only, minus some. The repertoire holds 20,000 to 25,000 clones, with about four fifths as singletons. The chain joins TRBV7-3 to TRBJ2-1; tentatively, D is TRBD1 or TRBD2 (5 bases each). This material consisted of CD8+ T cells from blood, taken after autologous CMV-specific T cell therapy. This TCR derives from a human patient who had received a solid organ transplant and had CMV disease. The graft donor may be the source of some T cells. Here the CDR3 DNA reads TGTGCCAGCAGCTTCACCCGGGACCCCTCTAACAATGAGCAGTTCTTC. Encoded protein: CASSFTRDPSNNEQFF.